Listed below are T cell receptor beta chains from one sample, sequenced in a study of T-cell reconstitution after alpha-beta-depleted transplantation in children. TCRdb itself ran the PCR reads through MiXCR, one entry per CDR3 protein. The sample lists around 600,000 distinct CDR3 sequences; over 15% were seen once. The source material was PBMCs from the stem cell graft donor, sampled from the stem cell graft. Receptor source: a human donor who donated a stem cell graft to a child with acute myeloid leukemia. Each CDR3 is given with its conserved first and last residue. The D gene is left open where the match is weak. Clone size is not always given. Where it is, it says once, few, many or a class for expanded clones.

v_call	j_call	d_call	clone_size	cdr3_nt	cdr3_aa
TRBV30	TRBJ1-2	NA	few	TGTGCCTGGAGTATGTATACAAATAACTATGGCTACACCTTC	CAWSMYTNNYGYTF
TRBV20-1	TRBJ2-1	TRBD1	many	TGCAGTGCTACGACAGGGGTCAATGAGCAGTTCTTC	CSATTGVNEQFF
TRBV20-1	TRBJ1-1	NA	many	TGCAGTGCTAGTCGATCGGACACTGAAGCTTTCTTT	CSASRSDTEAFF
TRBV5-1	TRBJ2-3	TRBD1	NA	TGCGCCAGCAGCTCCCCGGGACAGGGATTTGCAGATACGCAGTATTTT	CASSSPGQGFADTQYF
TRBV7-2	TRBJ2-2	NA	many	TGTGCCAGCAGCTTGGACAGATACACCGGGGAGCTGTTTTTT	CASSLDRYTGELFF
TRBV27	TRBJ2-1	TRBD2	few	TGTGCCAGCAGTCCCAAAGCGGGGCGGCAGTTCTTC	CASSPKAGRQFF
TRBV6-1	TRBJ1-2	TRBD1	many	TGTGCCAGCAGTGTTGACAGGGAGTATGGCTACACCTTC	CASSVDREYGYTF
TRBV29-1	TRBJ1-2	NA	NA	TGCAGCGTTGCAGGGGAGTATGGCTACACCTTC	CSVAGEYGYTF
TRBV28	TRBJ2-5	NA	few	TGTGCCAGCACCCCGGACAGTTACCAAGAGACCCAGTACTTC	CASTPDSYQETQYF
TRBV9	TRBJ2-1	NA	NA	TGTGCCAGCAGCGTAGAGGGGACGGAATATGATGAGCAGTTCTTC	CASSVEGTEYDEQFF
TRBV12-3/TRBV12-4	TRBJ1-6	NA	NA	TGTGCCAGCAGTTTAAGGACAGCCAATAATTCACCCCTCCACTTT	CASSLRTANNSPLHF
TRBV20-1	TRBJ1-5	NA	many	TGCAGTGCTAGTGATCCAAACCAGCCCCAGCATTTT	CSASDPNQPQHF
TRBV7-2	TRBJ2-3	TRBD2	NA	TGTGCCAGCAGCTTATTTGTAGCGGGGAGCACAGATACGCAGTATTTT	CASSLFVAGSTDTQYF
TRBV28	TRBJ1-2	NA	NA	TGTGCCAGCCGTCCGGGCGGCGACTATGGCTACACCTTC	CASRPGGDYGYTF
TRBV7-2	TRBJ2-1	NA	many	TGTGCCAGCAGGCAGGGCTGGGACAATGAGCAGTTCTTC	CASRQGWDNEQFF
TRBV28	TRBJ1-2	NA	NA	TGTGCCAGCAGTCAAAGGGGAGGGGTTAAAGGCTACACCTTC	CASSQRGGVKGYTF
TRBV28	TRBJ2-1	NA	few	TGTGCCAGCAGCTCGATAGAGGGGTTGGGCAATGAGCAGTTCTTC	CASSSIEGLGNEQFF
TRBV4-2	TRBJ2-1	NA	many	TGTGCCAGCAGCCACGCCGGGACACGGGACAACAATGAGCAGTTCTTC	CASSHAGTRDNNEQFF
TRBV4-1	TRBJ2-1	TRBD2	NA	TGCGCCAGCAGCCAAGACATAGTGGGGGGGGCCTACAATGAGCAGTTCTTC	CASSQDIVGGAYNEQFF
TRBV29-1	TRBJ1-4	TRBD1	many	TGCAGCGTTGGAAGGCCGGGACAGGGGAATGAAAAACTGTTTTTT	CSVGRPGQGNEKLFF
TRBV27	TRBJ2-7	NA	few	TGTGCCAGCAGTTACAGGGCCGAGCAGTACTTC	CASSYRAEQYF
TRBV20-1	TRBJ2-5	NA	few	TGCAGTGCCAAAATGGGGGCATCGTACCAAGAGACCCAGTACTTC	CSAKMGASYQETQYF
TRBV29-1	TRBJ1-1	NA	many	TGCAGCGGAAGGAGAGGAGACACTGAAGCTTTCTTT	CSGRRGDTEAFF
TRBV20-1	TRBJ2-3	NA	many	TGCAGTGCTAGAATACTCGCCACAGATACGCAGTATTTT	CSARILATDTQYF
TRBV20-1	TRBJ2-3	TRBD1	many	TGCAGTGCACCCAGGGGGAGCACAGATACGCAGTATTTT	CSAPRGSTDTQYF
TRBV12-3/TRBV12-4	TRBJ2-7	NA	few	TGTGCCAGCAGTCTCGGTGGGGGCGACGAGCAGTACTTC	CASSLGGGDEQYF
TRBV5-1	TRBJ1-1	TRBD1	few	TGCGCCAGCAGCTTGGGGACAGGAGAGAACACTGAAGCTTTCTTT	CASSLGTGENTEAFF
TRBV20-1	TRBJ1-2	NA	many	TGCAGTGCGGGGGGGCTCTATGGCTACACCTTC	CSAGGLYGYTF
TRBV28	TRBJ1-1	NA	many	TGTGCCAGCAGTGAACAAGGGGATTTGAACACTGAAGCTTTCTTT	CASSEQGDLNTEAFF
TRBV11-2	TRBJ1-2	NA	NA	TGTGCCAGCAGCTTCGGGGTGAGCTATGGCTACACCTTC	CASSFGVSYGYTF
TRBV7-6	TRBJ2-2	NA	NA	TGTGCCAGCAGCCTACGGACAGCCCTTACCGGGGAGCTGTTTTTT	CASSLRTALTGELFF
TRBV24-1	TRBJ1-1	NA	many	TGTGCCACCAGTGGACACCCGTACACTGAAGCTTTCTTT	CATSGHPYTEAFF
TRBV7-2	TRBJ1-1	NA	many	TGTGCCAGCAGCCTCCTGATGGATGTCGAAGCTTTCTTT	CASSLLMDVEAFF
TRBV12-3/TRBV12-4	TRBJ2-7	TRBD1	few	TGTGCCAGCAGAGGACAGGGTTGGGAGCAGTACTTC	CASRGQGWEQYF
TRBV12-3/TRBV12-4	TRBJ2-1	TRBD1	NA	TGTGCCAGCACCTACCACCAGGGGGAATCCTACAATGAGCAGTTCTTC	CASTYHQGESYNEQFF
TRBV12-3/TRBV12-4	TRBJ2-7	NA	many	TGTGCCAGCAGCTCGAGCCTGGAGTTGTACGAGCAGTACTTC	CASSSSLELYEQYF
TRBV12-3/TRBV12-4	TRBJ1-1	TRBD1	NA	TGTGCCAGCAGTCCCCGGGGGGGGGACAGGGTAAGGACTGAAGCTTTCTTT	CASSPRGGDRVRTEAFF
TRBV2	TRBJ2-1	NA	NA	TGTGCCAGCAGTGAATTAATTTGGAACAATGAGCAGTTCTTC	CASSELIWNNEQFF
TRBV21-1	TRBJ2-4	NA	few	TGTGCCAGCAGCAACTTCCGGCGGTCCCGCCCAGGGGCCAAAAACATTCAGTACTTC	CASSNFRRSRPGAKNIQYF
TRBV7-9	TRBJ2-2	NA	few	TGTGCCACCTCCCCGGGCGGGGAGCTGTTTTTT	CATSPGGELFF
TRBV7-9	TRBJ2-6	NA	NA	TGTGCCAGCAGCTTAATGGGGGGTTTTGGGGCCAACGTCCTGACTTTC	CASSLMGGFGANVLTF
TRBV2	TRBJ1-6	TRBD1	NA	TGTGCCAGCGGGAGGGACAGGGGGGATTCACCCCTCCACTTT	CASGRDRGDSPLHF
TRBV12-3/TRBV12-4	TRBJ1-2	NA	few	TGTGCCAGCACCCCCCCGCGCATGACCTATGGCTACACCTTC	CASTPPRMTYGYTF
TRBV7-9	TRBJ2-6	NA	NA	TGTGCCAGCAGCTTAATTCAGACGACGGCGGGGGCCAACCTCCTGACTTTC	CASSLIQTTAGANLLTF
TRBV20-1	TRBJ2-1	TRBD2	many	TGCAGTGCTAGCCTGGGGACTAGCGGCTACAATGAGCAGTTCTTC	CSASLGTSGYNEQFF
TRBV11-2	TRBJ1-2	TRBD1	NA	TGTGCCAGCAGCAGCGTCGGGACAGGGACCCGTGGCTACACCTTC	CASSSVGTGTRGYTF
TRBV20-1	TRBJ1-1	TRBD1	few	TGCAGTGCCAGACAGGGAACTGAAGCTTTCTTT	CSARQGTEAFF
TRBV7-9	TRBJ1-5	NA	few	TGTGCCAGCAGCCAAAATCAGGTCGATCAGCCCCAGCATTTT	CASSQNQVDQPQHF
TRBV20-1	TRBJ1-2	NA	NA	TGCAGTGCTAGAGTCACCCCGGACTATGGCTACACCTTC	CSARVTPDYGYTF
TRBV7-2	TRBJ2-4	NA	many	TGTGCCAGCAGCTTAGACGGGAAAAACATTCAGTACTTC	CASSLDGKNIQYF